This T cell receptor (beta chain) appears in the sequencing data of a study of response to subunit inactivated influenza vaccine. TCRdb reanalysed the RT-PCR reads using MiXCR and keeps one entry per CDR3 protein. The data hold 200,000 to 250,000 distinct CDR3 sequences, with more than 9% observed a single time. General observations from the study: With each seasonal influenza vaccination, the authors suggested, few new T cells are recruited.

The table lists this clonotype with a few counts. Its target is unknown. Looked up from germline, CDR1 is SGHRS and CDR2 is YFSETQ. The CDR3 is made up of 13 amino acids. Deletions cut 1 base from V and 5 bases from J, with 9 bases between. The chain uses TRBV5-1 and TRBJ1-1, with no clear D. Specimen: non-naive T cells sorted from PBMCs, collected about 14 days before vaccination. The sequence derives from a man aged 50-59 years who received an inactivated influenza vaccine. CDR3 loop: CASSLTRLTEAFF. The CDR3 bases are TGCGCCAGCAGCTTGACAAGGTTAACTGAAGCTTTCTTT.